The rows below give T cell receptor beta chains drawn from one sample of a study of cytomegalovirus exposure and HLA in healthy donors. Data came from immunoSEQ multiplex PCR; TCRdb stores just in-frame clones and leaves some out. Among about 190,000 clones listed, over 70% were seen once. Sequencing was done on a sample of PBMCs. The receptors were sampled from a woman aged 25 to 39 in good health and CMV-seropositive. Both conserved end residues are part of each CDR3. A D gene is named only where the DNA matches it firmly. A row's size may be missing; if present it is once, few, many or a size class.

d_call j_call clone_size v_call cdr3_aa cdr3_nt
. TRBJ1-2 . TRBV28 CASSFPPPDRPPNYGYTF TGTGCCAGCAGTTTTCCCCCTCCCGACAGGCCACCTAACTATGGCTACACCTTC
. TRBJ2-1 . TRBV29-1 CSVEDPRESYNEQFF TGCAGCGTTGAAGATCCACGGGAGTCCTACAATGAGCAGTTCTTC
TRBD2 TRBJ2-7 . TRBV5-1 CASSLVAGEQEQYF TGCGCCAGCAGCTTGGTAGCGGGAGAACAAGAGCAGTACTTC
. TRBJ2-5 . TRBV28 CASTPGGVETQYF TGTGCCAGCACCCCCGGAGGGGTAGAGACCCAGTACTTC
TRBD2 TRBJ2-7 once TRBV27 CATGTSGAYEQYF TGTGCCACCGGGACTAGCGGGGCCTACGAGCAGTACTTC
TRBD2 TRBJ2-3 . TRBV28 CASRRRLAGGKSDTQYF TGTGCCAGCAGAAGGCGACTAGCGGGAGGGAAATCGGATACGCAGTATTTT
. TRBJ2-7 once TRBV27 CASSLGNGAYEQYF TGTGCCAGCAGTTTGGGGAACGGGGCCTACGAGCAGTACTTC
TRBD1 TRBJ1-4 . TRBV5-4 CASSPGDRGNEKLFF TGTGCCAGCAGCCCGGGGGACAGGGGTAATGAAAAACTGTTTTTT
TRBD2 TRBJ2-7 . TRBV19 CASSIGLAGNPGEQYF TGTGCCAGTAGTATCGGACTAGCGGGAAATCCCGGCGAGCAGTACTTC
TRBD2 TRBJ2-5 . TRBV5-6 CASSRPVTSEIQETQYF TGTGCCAGCAGCAGGCCCGTAACTAGCGAGATACAAGAGACCCAGTACTTC
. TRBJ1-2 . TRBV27 CASSLKSGTYRYGYTF TGTGCCAGCAGTTTAAAATCCGGGACATATAGATATGGCTACACCTTC
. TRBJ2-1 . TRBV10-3 CAISVLSYNEQFF TGTGCCATCAGTGTTCTGTCCTACAATGAGCAGTTCTTC
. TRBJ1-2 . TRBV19 CASRSPRGYTF TGTGCCAGTAGATCCCCCCGGGGCTACACCTTC
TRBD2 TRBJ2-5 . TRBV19 CASSMGSGASETQYF TGTGCCAGTAGTATGGGGAGCGGGGCTTCCGAGACCCAGTACTTC
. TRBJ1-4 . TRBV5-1 CASSRGSLTTNEKLFF TGCGCCAGCAGCCGGGGGAGCCTAACAACTAATGAAAAACTGTTTTTT
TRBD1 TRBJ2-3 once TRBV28 CASSFGQASTDTQYF TGTGCCAGCAGTTTCGGACAGGCTAGCACAGATACGCAGTATTTT
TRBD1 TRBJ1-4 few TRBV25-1 CASTPGQGGEKLFF TGTGCCAGCACACCGGGACAGGGTGGAGAAAAACTGTTTTTT
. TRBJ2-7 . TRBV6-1 CATGTYEQYF TGTGCCACAGGTACATACGAGCAGTACTTC
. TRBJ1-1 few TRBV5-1 CASGTGYTEAFF TGCGCCAGCGGAACAGGGTACACTGAAGCTTTCTTT
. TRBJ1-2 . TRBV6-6 CASSWAWGRGYTF TGTGCCAGCAGTTGGGCTTGGGGCCGTGGCTACACCTTC
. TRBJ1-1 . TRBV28 CASSRQANTEAFF TGTGCCAGCAGCAGACAGGCGAACACTGAAGCTTTCTTT
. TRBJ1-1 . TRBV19 CASSIGAEAFF TGTGCCAGTAGTATTGGGGCAGAAGCTTTCTTT
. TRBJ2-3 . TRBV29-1 CSVEPGRADTQYF TGCAGCGTTGAGCCCGGGAGAGCAGATACGCAGTATTTT
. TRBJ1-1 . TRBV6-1 CASSDEIRQENTEAFF TGTGCCAGCAGTGATGAAATAAGACAGGAGAACACTGAAGCTTTCTTT